One and the same sample provided the 17 T cell receptor beta chains below, sequenced in a study of cytomegalovirus exposure and HLA in healthy donors. Sequencing was performed with immunoSEQ multiplex PCR; in TCRdb, only in-frame clones are kept and a portion is missing. The data show 150,000 to 180,000 clones, approximately 86% seen once. The sequencing input was PBMCs. These receptors were obtained from a man younger than 30 in good health and CMV-seropositive.

The genes are TRBV7-9 and TRBJ2-2; D may be TRBD2 (6 bases). The CDR3 totals 16 residues. Germline lookup yields CDR1 SEHNR and CDR2 FQNEAQ (reference sequence). Deletions cut 3 bases from V and 6 bases from J, with 17 bases between. CDR3 sequence: CASSLWRRRESGELFF. Written as DNA, the CDR3 is TGTGCCAGCAGCTTGTGGCGTCGGAGGGAGTCCGGGGAGCTGTTTTTT.

The chain recombines TRBV6-5 with TRBJ1-5, with a tentative D call TRBD1 (6 bases). Between the trimmed V and J ends, which lost 8 bases and 5 bases, there was a span of 16 bases. Germline CDR1 and CDR2: MNHEY and SVGAGI. CDR3 length equals 14 residues. The CDR3 protein is CASAPRGFDQPQHF. The CDR3 coding sequence is TGTGCCAGCGCCCCGAGGGGGTTCGATCAGCCCCAGCATTTT.

The gene calls are TRBV14 and TRBJ2-3; 13 positions match TRBD2. After removal of 0 bases from V and 4 bases from J, the junction contained 10 bases not matched to a gene. This CDR3 has 19 amino acids. Looked up from germline, CDR1 is SGHDN and CDR2 is FVKESK. The CDR3 reads CASSQDSVWTSGGADTQYF. CDR3 DNA sequence: TGTGCCAGCAGCCAAGATAGCGTGTGGACTAGCGGGGGAGCAGATACGCAGTATTTT.

The gene calls are TRBV7-8 and TRBJ1-1, with 8 bases identical to TRBD1. CDR3 length equals 14 residues. The germline gives CDR1 SGHVS, CDR2 FQNEAQ. J gave up 5 bases and V 5 bases, and 7 bases lay outside the gene matches. CDR3 in amino acids: CASSPLQGATEAFF. CDR3 DNA: TGTGCCAGCAGCCCACTCCAGGGGGCAACTGAAGCTTTCTTT. Filled out from reference TRBV7-8 and TRBJ1-1, the complete variable domain reads GAGVSQSPRYKVAKRGQDVALRCDPISGHVSLFWYQQALGQGPEFLTYFQNEAQLDKSGLPSDRFFAERPEGSVSTLKIQRTQQEDSAVYLCASSPLQGATEAFFGQGTRLTVV.

This chain links TRBV27 with TRBJ2-1; 7 bases are a match to TRBD2. From germline, CDR1 is MNHEY and CDR2 SMNVEV (reference sequence). V lost 2 bases, J lost 4 bases, and 8 bases stayed unmatched. This CDR3 contains 16 residues. CDR3 in amino acids: CASSLGRQRGYNEQFF. The CDR3 DNA is TGTGCCAGCAGTTTAGGTAGACAGCGGGGTTACAATGAGCAGTTCTTC.

The genes are TRBV6-5 and TRBJ2-7; weak D call: TRBD1 (6 bases). Per germline, CDR1 MNHEY and CDR2 SVGAGI. The V and J ends lost 6 bases and 13 bases respectively, with 16 bases between them. This CDR3 has 11 amino acids. The CDR3 sequence is CASSVGTLKYF. The CDR3 nucleotides read TGTGCCAGCAGCGTCGGGACATTAAAATACTTC.

The V gene is TRBV4-3, the J gene TRBJ1-4; weak D call: TRBD1 (6 bases). V was pared by 0 bases and J by 4 bases, with 15 bases between. The CDR3 runs 17 residues. The germline V gene encodes CDR1 LGHNA and CDR2 YSLEER. This CDR3 reads CASSQDPAGANNEKLFF. CDR3 coding DNA: TGCGCCAGCAGCCAAGATCCGGCGGGGGCAAATAATGAAAAACTGTTTTTT.

V usage is TRBV11-1 and J usage is TRBJ2-1, with 9 nucleotides matching TRBD1. The V segment lost 4 bases and the J segment 7 bases; nucleotides outside the gene matches: 5. The germline V gene has CDR1 SGHAT and CDR2 FQDESV (reference sequence). The CDR3 sequence is 14 residues long. DNA for the CDR3: TGTGCCAGCAGCTCGACAGGGGGGATGAATGAGCAGTTCTTC. It encodes CASSSTGGMNEQFF.

The chain employs TRBV13 and TRBJ2-7; TRBD2 aligns across 8 bases. Per germline, CDR1 PRHDT and CDR2 FYEKMQ (reference sequence). The CDR3 has 14 amino acids. The J segment lost 3 bases and the V segment lost 5 bases, leaving 6 bases of the junction unmatched. Here the CDR3 DNA reads TGTGCCAGCAGCACCACCAGCGGGGGCTACGAGCAGTACTTC. Its translation: CASSTTSGGYEQYF.

J is TRBJ2-1 and V is TRBV18, with TRBD2 matching over 8 bases. This CDR3 contains 14 residues. Trimming removed 2 bases from V and 6 bases from J; junction bases left unmatched: 3. The germline V gene has CDR1 KGHSH and CDR2 LQKENI. In nucleotides, the CDR3 is TGTGCCAGCTCACCAGGGCGGGAGGTCAATGAGCAGTTCTTC. This codes for CASSPGREVNEQFF.

J is TRBJ2-1 and V is TRBV4-3; TRBD2 matches at 10 bases. V was clipped by 4 bases and J by 3 bases; unmatched bases: 6. The length of the CDR3 is 16 residues. Germline assignment: CDR1 LGHNA and CDR2 YSLEER. The CDR3, as DNA: TGCGCCAGCAGCCCTCCGGGACTAGCGAACTACAATGAGCAGTTCTTC. This translates into CASSPPGLANYNEQFF.

The gene calls are TRBV11-2 and TRBJ1-1; the D is unclear. The CDR3 is made up of 14 amino acids. From germline, CDR1 is SGHAT and CDR2 FQNNGV. V dropped 1 base and J dropped 11 bases, with 17 bases sitting between them. The CDR3 region is CASSLAQPLPRAFF. The CDR3 DNA follows: TGTGCCAGCAGCTTAGCACAACCTCTACCGAGGGCTTTCTTT.

This clone was picked up one time. This chain connects TRBV10-3 to TRBJ2-1; maybe TRBD2 (6 bases). This CDR3 contains 19 residues. V dropped 6 bases and J dropped 0 bases, with 24 bases sitting between them. Germline V lookup: CDR1 ENHRY, CDR2 SYGVKD. CDR3 nucleotide sequence: TGTGCCATCAGCTCGGCCGCAAGCGGGTCCTCCAGCTCCTACAATGAGCAGTTCTTC. It codes for CAISSAASGSSSSYNEQFF.

V gene TRBV7-2 combines with J gene TRBJ2-1, with 13 bases lining up with TRBD2. CDR1 is SGHTA and CDR2 is FQGNSA in the germline V gene. CDR3 length: 15 amino acids. V lost 6 bases to trimming and J lost 5 bases; unmatched junction nucleotides: 4. The CDR3 coding sequence is TGTGCCAGCAGACTAGCGGGGGGGCTCCACAATGAGCAGTTCTTC. Its protein is CASRLAGGLHNEQFF.

The chain combines TRBV5-1 with TRBJ2-1, with D perhaps TRBD2 (5 bases). V was pared by 3 bases and J by 9 bases, with 19 bases between. The CDR3 runs to 15 residues. Germline CDR1 reads SGHRS; CDR2 reads YFSETQ. DNA for the CDR3: TGCGCCAGCAGCTCCCGGCCCCGGAGCGAGGGTGAGCAGTTCTTC. Translation: CASSSRPRSEGEQFF.

This clone was seen once. J is TRBJ1-5 and V is TRBV21-1; TRBD1 is the table's D call, not checked against the DNA. TRBV21-1 is given as a pseudogene. The CDR3 extends over 14 amino acids. The DNA of the CDR3 is TGTGCCAGCAGCAAAGTGACCACAGTGCAGCCCCAGCATTTT. Translation: CASSKVTTVQPQHF.

The chain is built from TRBV5-1 and TRBJ2-3; 14 bases line up with TRBD2. CDR1 is SGHRS and CDR2 is YFSETQ in the germline V gene. This CDR3 contains 20 residues. With V trimmed by 0 bases and J by 1 base, 10 bases remained unmatched. DNA for the CDR3: TGCGCCAGCAGCTTGGAATCCGGGACTAGCGGGAGACGAGGCACAGATACGCAGTATTTT. It codes for CASSLESGTSGRRGTDTQYF.